A selection of T cell receptor beta chains follows, all from one sample in a study of molecular identifiers for immune sequencing clone quantification. TCRdb itself ran the PCR reads through MiXCR, one entry per CDR3 protein. The repertoire holds 460,000 or so distinct CDR3 sequences, with about a fifth as singletons. Specimen: naive CD8+ T cells from blood, with Jurkat cell RNA spiked in. These TCRs come from a human donor in good health. Some libraries in this study had Jurkat cell RNA spiked in. Both conserved end residues are part of each CDR3.

v_gene	j_gene	CDR3aa
TRBV13	TRBJ1-2	CASSSRAGRGYTF
TRBV5-1	TRBJ1-1	CASSSTGVRTEAFF
TRBV7-9	TRBJ2-4	CASSDRQGALLADIQYF
TRBV9	TRBJ2-3	CASSTNTDTQYF
TRBV9	TRBJ2-1	CASSGDNEQFF
TRBV14	TRBJ2-3	CASSQAPGQKITDTQYF
TRBV12-3/TRBV12-4	TRBJ2-7	CASSFLGQYYEQYF
TRBV30	TRBJ2-7	CAWSPAGGPYEQYF
TRBV19	TRBJ1-1	CASSPALGTEAFF
TRBV4-1	TRBJ1-1	CASSQDGGITEAFF
TRBV4-3	TRBJ2-1	CASSQGALTGTYNEQFF
TRBV20-1	TRBJ2-1	CSAILTLGVAGDPYNEQFF
TRBV27	TRBJ2-7	CASSPMRTGGEQYF
TRBV11-2	TRBJ2-6	CASSPPGFGANVLTF
TRBV30	TRBJ2-5	CAWPTLSLETQYF
TRBV7-6	TRBJ2-3	CASSLYASGGPGDTQYF
TRBV27	TRBJ2-3	CASSVQGLGTDTQYF
TRBV24-1	TRBJ2-1	CATSDFVSGSWNVEQFF
TRBV5-5	TRBJ1-1	CASSPGGVRGGTEAFF